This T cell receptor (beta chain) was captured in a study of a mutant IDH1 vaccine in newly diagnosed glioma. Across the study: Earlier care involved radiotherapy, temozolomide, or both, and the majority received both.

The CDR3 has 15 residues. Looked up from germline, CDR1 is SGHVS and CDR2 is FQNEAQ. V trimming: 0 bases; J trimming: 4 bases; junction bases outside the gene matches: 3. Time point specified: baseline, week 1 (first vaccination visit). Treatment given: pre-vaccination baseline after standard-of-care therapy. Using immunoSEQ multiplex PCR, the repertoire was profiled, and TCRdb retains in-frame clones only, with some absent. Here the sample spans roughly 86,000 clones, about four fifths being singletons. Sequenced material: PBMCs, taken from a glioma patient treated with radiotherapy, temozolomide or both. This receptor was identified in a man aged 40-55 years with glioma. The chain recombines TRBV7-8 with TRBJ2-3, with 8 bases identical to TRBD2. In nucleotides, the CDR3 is TGTGCCAGCAGCTTAGCCGGGACTAGGTCAGATACGCAGTATTTT. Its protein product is CASSLAGTRSDTQYF.